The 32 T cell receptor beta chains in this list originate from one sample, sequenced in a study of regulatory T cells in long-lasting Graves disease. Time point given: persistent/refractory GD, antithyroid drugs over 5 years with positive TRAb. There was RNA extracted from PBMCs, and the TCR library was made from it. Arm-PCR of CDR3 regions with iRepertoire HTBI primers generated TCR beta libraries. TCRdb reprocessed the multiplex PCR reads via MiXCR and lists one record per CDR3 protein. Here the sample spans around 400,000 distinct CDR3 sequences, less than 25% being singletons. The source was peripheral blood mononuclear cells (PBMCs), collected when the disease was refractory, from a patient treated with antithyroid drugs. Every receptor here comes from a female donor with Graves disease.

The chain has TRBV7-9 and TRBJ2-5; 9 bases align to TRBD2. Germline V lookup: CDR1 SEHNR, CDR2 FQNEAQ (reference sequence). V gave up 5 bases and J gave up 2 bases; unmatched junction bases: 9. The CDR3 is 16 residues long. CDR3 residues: CASSPPRGREQETQYF. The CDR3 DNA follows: TGTGCCAGCAGCCCCCCTCGCGGGAGGGAACAAGAGACCCAGTACTTC.

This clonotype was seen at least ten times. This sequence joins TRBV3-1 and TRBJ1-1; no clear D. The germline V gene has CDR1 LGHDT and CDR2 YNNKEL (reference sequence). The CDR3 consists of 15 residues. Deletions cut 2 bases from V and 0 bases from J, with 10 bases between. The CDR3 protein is CASSQLVNMNTEAFF. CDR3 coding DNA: TGTGCCAGCAGCCAATTGGTTAACATGAACACTGAAGCTTTCTTT.

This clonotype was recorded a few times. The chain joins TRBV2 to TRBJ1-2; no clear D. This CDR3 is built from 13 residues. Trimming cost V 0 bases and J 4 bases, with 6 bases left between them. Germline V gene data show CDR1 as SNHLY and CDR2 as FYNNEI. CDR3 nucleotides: TGTGCCAGCAGTGAAGCGACTCTCTATGGCTACACCTTC. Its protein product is CASSEATLYGYTF.

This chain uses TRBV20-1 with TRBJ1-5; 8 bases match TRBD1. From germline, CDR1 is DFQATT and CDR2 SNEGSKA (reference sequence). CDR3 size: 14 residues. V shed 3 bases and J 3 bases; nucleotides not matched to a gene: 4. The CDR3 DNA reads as TGCAGTGCTAGGCGGGACAGGACCAATCAGCCCCAGCATTTT. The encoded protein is CSARRDRTNQPQHF.

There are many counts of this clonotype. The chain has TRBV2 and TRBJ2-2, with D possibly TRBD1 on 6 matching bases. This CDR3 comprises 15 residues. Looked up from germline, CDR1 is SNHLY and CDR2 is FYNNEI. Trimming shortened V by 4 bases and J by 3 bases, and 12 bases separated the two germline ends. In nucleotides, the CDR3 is TGTGCCAGCAGTGTCAAGGACAGAGACACCGGGGAGCTGTTTTTT. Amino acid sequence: CASSVKDRDTGELFF.

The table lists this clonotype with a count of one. As DNA, the CDR3 is TGTGCCAGCAGCCGGAGACGGGGCTACGAGCAGTACTTC. It is translated as CASSRRRGYEQYF. This rearrangement joins TRBV13 to TRBJ2-7; possible D gene TRBD2, 5 bases. The germline gives CDR1 PRHDT, CDR2 FYEKMQ (reference sequence). Trimming cost V 5 bases and J 3 bases, with 11 bases left between them. The CDR3 length is 13 residues.

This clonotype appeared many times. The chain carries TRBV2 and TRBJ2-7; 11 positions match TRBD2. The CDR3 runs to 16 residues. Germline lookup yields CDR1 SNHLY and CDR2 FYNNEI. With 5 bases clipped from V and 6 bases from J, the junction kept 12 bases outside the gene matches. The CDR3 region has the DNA TGTGCCAGCAGTCCGAGTGGGCTAGCGGGAGGAGGCGAGCAGTACTTC. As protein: CASSPSGLAGGGEQYF. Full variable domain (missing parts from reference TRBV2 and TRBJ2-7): EPEVTQTPSHQVTQMGQEVILRCVPISNHLYFYWYRQILGQKVEFLVSFYNNEISEKSEIFDDQFSVERPDGSNFTLKIRSTKLEDSAMYFCASSPSGLAGGGEQYFGPGTRLTVT.

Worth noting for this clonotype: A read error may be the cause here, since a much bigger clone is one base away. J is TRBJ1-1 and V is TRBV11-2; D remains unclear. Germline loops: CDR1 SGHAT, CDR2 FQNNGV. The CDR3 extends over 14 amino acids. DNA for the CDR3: TGTGCCAGCAGCCCTAGGACGGTGAACACTGGAGCTTTCTTT. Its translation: CASSPRTVNTGAFF.

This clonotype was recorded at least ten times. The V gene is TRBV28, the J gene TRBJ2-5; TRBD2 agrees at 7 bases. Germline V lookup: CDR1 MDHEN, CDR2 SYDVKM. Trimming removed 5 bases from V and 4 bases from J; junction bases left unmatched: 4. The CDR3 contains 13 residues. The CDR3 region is CASSPGLVETQYF. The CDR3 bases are TGTGCCAGCAGTCCCGGACTAGTAGAGACCCAGTACTTC.

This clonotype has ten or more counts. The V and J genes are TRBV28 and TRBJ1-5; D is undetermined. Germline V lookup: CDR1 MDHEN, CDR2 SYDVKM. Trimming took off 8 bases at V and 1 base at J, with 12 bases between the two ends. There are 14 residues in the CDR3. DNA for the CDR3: TGTGCCAGCCGCCCCCCGGGAAGCAATCAGCCCCAGCATTTT. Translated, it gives CASRPPGSNQPQHF.

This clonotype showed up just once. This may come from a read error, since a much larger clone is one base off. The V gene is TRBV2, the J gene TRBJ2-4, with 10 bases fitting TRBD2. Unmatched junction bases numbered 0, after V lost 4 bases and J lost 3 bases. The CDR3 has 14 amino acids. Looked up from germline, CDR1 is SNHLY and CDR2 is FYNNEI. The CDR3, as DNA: TGTGCCAGCAGTGGGACTAGCGGCAAAAACATTCAGTACTTC. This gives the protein CASSGTSGKNIQYF.

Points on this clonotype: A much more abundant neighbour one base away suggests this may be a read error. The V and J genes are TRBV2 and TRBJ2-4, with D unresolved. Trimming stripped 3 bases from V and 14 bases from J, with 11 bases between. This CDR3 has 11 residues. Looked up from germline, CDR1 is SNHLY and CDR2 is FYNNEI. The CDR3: CASSDMVVKYF. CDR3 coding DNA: TGTGCCAGCAGTGATATGGTCGTGAAGTACTTC.

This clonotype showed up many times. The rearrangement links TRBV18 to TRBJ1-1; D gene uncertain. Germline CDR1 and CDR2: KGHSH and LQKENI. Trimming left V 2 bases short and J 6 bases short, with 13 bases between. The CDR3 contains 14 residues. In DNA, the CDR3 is TGTGCCAGCTCACCAGTCCTCGTTGATTCTGAAGCTTTCTTT. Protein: CASSPVLVDSEAFF.

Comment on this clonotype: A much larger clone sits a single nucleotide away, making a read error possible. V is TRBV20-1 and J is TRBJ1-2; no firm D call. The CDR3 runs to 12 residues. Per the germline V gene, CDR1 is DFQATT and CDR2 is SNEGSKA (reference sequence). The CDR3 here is CSATPGNCGYTF. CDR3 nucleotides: TGCAGTGCTACCCCAGGCAACTGTGGCTACACCTTC.

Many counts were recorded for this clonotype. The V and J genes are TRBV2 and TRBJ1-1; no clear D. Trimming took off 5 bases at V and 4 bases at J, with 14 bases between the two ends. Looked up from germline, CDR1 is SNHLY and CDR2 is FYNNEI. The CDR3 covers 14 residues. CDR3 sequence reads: CASSSWASGTEAFF. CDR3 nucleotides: TGTGCCAGCAGTTCGTGGGCATCTGGCACTGAAGCTTTCTTT.

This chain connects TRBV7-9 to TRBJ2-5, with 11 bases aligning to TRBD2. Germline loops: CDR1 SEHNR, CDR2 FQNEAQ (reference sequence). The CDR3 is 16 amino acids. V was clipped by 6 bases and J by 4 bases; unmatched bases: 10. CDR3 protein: CASSGASGRRAETQYF. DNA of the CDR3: TGTGCCAGCAGTGGAGCTAGCGGGAGGAGAGCAGAGACCCAGTACTTC.

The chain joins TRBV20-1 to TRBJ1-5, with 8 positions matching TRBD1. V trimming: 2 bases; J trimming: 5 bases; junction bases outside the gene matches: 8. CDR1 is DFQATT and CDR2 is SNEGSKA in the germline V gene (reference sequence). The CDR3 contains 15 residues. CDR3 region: CSARLPTGVDQPQHF. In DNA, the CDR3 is TGCAGTGCTAGACTACCGACAGGGGTGGATCAGCCCCAGCATTTT.

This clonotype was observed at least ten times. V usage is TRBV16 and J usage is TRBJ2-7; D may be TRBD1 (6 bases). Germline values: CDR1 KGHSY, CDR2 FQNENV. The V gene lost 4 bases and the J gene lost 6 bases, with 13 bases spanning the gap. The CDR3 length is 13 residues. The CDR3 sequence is CASSRDMGAEQYF. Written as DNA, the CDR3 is TGTGCCAGCAGCCGGGACATGGGGGCCGAGCAGTACTTC. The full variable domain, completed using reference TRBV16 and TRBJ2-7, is GEEVAQTPKHLVRGEGQKAKLYCAPIKGHSYVFWYQQVLKNEFKFLISFQNENVFDETGMPKERFSAKCLPNSPCSLEIQATKLEDSAVYFCASSRDMGAEQYFGPGTRLTVT.

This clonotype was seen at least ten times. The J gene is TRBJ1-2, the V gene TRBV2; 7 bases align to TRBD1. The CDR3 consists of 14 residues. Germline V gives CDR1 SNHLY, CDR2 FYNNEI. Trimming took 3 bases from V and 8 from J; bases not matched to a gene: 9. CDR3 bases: TGTGCCAGCAGTGATCGACAGGGCCCAGGCGGCTACACCTTC. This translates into CASSDRQGPGGYTF. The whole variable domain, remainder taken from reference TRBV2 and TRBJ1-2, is EPEVTQTPSHQVTQMGQEVILRCVPISNHLYFYWYRQILGQKVEFLVSFYNNEISEKSEIFDDQFSVERPDGSNFTLKIRSTKLEDSAMYFCASSDRQGPGGYTFGSGTRLTVV.

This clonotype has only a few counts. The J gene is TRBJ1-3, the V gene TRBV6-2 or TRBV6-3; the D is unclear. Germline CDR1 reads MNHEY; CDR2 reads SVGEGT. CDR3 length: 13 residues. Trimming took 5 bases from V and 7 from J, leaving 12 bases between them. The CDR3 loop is CASSQTLQNTIYF. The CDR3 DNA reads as TGTGCCAGCAGTCAAACCCTACAGAACACCATATATTTT.

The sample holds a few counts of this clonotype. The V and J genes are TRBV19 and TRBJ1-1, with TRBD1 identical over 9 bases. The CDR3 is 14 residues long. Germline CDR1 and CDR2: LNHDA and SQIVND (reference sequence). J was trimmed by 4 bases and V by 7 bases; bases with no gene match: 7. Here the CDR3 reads CASIDGQGTTEAFF. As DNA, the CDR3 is TGTGCCAGTATTGATGGACAGGGGACCACTGAAGCTTTCTTT.

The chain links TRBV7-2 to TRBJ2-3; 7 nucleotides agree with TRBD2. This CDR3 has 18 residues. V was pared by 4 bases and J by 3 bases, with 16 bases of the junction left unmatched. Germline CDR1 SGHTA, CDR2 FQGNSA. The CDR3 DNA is TGTGCCAGCAGCTCGACACGGGGGGTGCTAGAGAGGACAGATACGCAGTATTTT. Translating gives CASSSTRGVLERTDTQYF.

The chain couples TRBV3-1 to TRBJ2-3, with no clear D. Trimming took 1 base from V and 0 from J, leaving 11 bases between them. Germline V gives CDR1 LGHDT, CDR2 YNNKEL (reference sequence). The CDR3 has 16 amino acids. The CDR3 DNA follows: TGTGCCAGCAGCCAAGGACCGGTCCCCAGCACAGATACGCAGTATTTT. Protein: CASSQGPVPSTDTQYF.

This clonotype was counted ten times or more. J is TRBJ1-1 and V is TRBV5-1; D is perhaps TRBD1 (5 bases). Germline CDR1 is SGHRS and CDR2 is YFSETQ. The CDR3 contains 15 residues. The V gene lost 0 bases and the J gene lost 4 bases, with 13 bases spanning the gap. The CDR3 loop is CASSLALGGGTEAFF. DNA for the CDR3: TGCGCCAGCAGCTTGGCCCTCGGGGGGGGCACTGAAGCTTTCTTT. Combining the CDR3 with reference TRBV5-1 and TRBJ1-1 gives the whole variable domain KAGVTQTPRYLIKTRGQQVTLSCSPISGHRSVSWYQQTPGQGLQFLFEYFSETQRNKGNFPGRFSGRQFSNSRSEMNVSTLELGDSALYLCASSLALGGGTEAFFGQGTRLTVV.

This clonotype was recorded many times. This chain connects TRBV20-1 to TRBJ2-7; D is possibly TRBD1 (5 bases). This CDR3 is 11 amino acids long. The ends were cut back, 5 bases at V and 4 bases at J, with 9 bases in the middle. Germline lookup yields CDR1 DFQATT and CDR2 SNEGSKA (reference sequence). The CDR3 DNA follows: TGCAGTGCTGTGGACAATTACGAGCAGTACTTC. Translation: CSAVDNYEQYF.

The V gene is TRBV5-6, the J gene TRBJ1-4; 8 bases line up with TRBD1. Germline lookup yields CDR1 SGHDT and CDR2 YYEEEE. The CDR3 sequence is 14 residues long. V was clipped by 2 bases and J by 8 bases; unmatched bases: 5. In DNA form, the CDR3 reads TGTGCCAGCAGCTTTACCAGGGGGCACGAAAAACTGTTTTTT. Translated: CASSFTRGHEKLFF.

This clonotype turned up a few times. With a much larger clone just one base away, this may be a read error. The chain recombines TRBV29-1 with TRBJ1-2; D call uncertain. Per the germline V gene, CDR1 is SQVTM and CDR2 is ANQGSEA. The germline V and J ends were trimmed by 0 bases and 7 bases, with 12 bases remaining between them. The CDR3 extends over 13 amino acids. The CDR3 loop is CSVEDLAATGYTF. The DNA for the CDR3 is TGCAGCGTTGAAGATTTGGCCGCGACTGGCTACACCTTC.

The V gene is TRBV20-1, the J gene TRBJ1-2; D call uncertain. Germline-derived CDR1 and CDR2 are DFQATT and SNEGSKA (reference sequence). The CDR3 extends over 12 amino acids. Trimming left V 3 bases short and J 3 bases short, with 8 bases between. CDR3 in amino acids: CSASDRYYGYTF. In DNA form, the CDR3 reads TGCAGTGCTAGCGACCGGTACTATGGCTACACCTTC.

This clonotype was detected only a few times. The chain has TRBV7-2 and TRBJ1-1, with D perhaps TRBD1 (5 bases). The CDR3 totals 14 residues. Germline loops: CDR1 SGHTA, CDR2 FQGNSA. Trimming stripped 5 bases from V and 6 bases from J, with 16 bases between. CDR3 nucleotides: TGTGCCAGCAGCCTCTCCCAGGGTTCCGCTGAAGCTTTCTTT. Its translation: CASSLSQGSAEAFF. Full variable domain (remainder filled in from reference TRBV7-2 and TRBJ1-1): GAGVSQSPSNKVTEKGKDVELRCDPISGHTALYWYRQSLGQGLEFLIYFQGNSAPDKSGLPSDRFSAERTGGSVSTLTIQRTQQEDSAVYLCASSLSQGSAEAFFGQGTRLTVV.

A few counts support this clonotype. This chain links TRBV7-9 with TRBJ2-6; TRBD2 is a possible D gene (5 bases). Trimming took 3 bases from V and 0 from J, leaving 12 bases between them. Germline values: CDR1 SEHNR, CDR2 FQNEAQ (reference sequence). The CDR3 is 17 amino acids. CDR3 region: CASSFRGAYSGANVLTF. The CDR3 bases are TGTGCCAGCAGCTTCCGGGGTGCCTACTCTGGGGCCAACGTCCTGACTTTC.

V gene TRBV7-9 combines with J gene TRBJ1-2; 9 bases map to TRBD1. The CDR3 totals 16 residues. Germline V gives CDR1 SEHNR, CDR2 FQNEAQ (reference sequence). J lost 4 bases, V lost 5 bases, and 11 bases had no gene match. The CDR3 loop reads CASSPLTGGRRYGYTF. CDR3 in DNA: TGTGCCAGCAGCCCACTTACAGGGGGCAGGCGCTATGGCTACACCTTC. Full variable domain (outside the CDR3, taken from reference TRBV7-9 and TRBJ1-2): DTGVSQNPRHKITKRGQNVTFRCDPISEHNRLYWYRQTLGQGPEFLTYFQNEAQLEKSRLLSDRFSAERPKGSFSTLEIQRTEQGDSAMYLCASSPLTGGRRYGYTFGSGTRLTVV.

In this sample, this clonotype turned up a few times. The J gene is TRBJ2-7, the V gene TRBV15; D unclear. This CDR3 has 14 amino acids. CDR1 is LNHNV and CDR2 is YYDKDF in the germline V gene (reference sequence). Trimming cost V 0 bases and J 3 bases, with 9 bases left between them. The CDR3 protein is CATSRDPRVYEQYF. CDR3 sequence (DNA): TGTGCCACCAGCAGAGATCCTAGAGTCTACGAGCAGTACTTC.